A single sample is the source of the 18 T cell receptor beta chains below, sequenced in a study of blood T cells in healthy people across ages. For the second PCR, which ran for 7 to 11 cycles, a sample-barcoded 5' primer and a J-beta primer mix were used. From the 5' RACE reads, TCRdb called clonotypes with MiXCR, one entry per CDR3 protein. This sample has approximately 800,000 distinct CDR3 sequences, with about half found just once. Sequenced: blood. These receptors all come from a man older than 75 in good health.

The chain has TRBV20-1 and TRBJ2-3, with D hard to call. V shed 0 bases and J shed 1 base, with 8 bases lying between them. The germline CDR1 and CDR2 sequences are DFQATT and SNEGSKA (reference sequence). CDR3 size: 14 residues. The CDR3 sequence: CSARDGSRTDTQYF. The CDR3 DNA is TGCAGTGCTAGAGATGGCAGTCGCACAGATACGCAGTATTTT.

This rearrangement joins TRBV19 to TRBJ2-3, with 12 bases lining up with TRBD2. Germline V CDR1 and CDR2: LNHDA, SQIVND (reference sequence). CDR3 length: 14 amino acids. J lost 2 bases, V lost 10 bases, and 4 bases had no gene match. CDR3: CATSGRVPTDTQYF. CDR3 sequence (DNA): TGTGCCACTAGCGGGAGGGTCCCCACAGATACGCAGTATTTT.

V gene TRBV7-2 combines with J gene TRBJ2-1; D possibly corresponds to TRBD1 (6 bases). Germline V gene data show CDR1 as SGHTA and CDR2 as FQGNSA. This CDR3 spans 12 amino acids. The V gene lost 6 bases and the J gene lost 8 bases, with 11 bases spanning the gap. The CDR3 sequence is CASSRGYDEQFF. The DNA of the CDR3 is TGTGCCAGCAGTAGGGGGTATGATGAGCAGTTCTTC. The variable domain in full, with the rest retrieved from reference TRBV7-2 and TRBJ2-1, is GAGVSQSPSNKVTEKGKDVELRCDPISGHTALYWYRQSLGQGLEFLIYFQGNSAPDKSGLPSDRFSAERTGGSVSTLTIQRTQQEDSAVYLCASSRGYDEQFFGPGTRLTVL.

The CDR3 nucleotides are TGTGCCAGCAGCTTAACAGGTCGAGATACGCAGTATTTT. It translates to CASSLTGRDTQYF. This chain connects TRBV9 to TRBJ2-3; D might be TRBD1 (5 bases). This CDR3 is built from 13 residues. Germline V CDR1 and CDR2: SGDLS, YYNGEE. Trimming took 4 bases from V and 5 from J, leaving 11 bases between them.

The chain has TRBV20-1 and TRBJ2-1; 8 bases are a match to TRBD2. The V and J ends lost 2 bases and 9 bases, in that order; junction bases with no gene match: 6. Germline CDR1 DFQATT, CDR2 SNEGSKA (reference sequence). The CDR3 is 13 amino acids. The CDR3 sequence: CSARLFAGGEQFF. For the CDR3, the DNA is TGCAGTGCTAGACTCTTTGCGGGAGGTGAGCAGTTCTTC.

Of note for this clonotype: This may be a read error: a much more frequent sequence differs by one nucleotide. V usage is TRBV20-1 and J usage is TRBJ2-4; 7 bases align to TRBD1. The CDR3 is 13 residues long. V shed 6 bases and J 14 bases; nucleotides not matched to a gene: 16. From germline, CDR1 is DFQATT and CDR2 SNEGSKA (reference sequence). The CDR3 spells CSAQGVQSYEEYF. As DNA, the CDR3 is TGCAGTGCCCAGGGGGTTCAGTCCTACGAGGAGTACTTC.

This clonotype occurred a few times. One junction end disagrees with the germline gene, perhaps due to a read error. J is TRBJ2-1 and V is TRBV7-2; TRBD1 is a possible D gene (9 bases). CDR1 is SGHTA and CDR2 is FQGNSA in the germline V gene. This CDR3 contains 16 residues. CDR3 DNA: TGTGCCAACAGCTTGGATAGCGGGACAGGGTACAATGAGCAGTTCTTC. Its protein is CANSLDSGTGYNEQFF.

This sequence joins TRBV20-1 and TRBJ2-3, with D tentatively TRBD2 (6 bases). The ends were cut back, 2 bases at V and 2 bases at J, with 14 bases in the middle. In germline, CDR1 is DFQATT, CDR2 SNEGSKA (reference sequence). This CDR3 spans 15 amino acids. This CDR3 is CSARRGVADTDTQYF. The CDR3 region has the DNA TGCAGTGCTAGACGAGGGGTAGCGGACACAGATACGCAGTATTTT.

The chain has TRBV5-1 and TRBJ2-5; 8 bases fit TRBD2. V gave up 6 bases and J gave up 11 bases; unmatched junction bases: 12. The CDR3 is 13 amino acids. CDR1 is SGHRS, CDR2 YFSETQ, per germline. The DNA of the CDR3 is TGCGCCAGCACGGGACTAGTGATGAATGAGCAGTACTTC. Translating it yields CASTGLVMNEQYF.

This clonotype was observed a handful of times. The chain joins TRBV5-1 to TRBJ2-1, with 9 bases fitting TRBD1. The CDR3 covers 14 residues. Germline CDR1 and CDR2: SGHRS and YFSETQ. V lost 3 bases to trimming and J lost 8 bases; unmatched junction nucleotides: 6. The CDR3 loop is CASSSGTGPHEQFF. Here the CDR3 DNA reads TGCGCCAGCAGCTCCGGGACAGGGCCCCATGAGCAGTTCTTC.

This clonotype was recorded once. The chain carries TRBV28 and TRBJ1-5; 7 bases agree with TRBD1. The CDR3 is made up of 14 amino acids. J gave up 4 bases and V 7 bases, and 7 bases lay outside the gene matches. The germline V gene has CDR1 MDHEN and CDR2 SYDVKM. The CDR3 sequence: CASTFQGVNQPQHF. CDR3 nucleotides: TGTGCCAGCACGTTTCAGGGGGTGAATCAGCCCCAGCATTTT. Full variable domain (rest looked up from reference TRBV28 and TRBJ1-5): DVKVTQSSRYLVKRTGEKVFLECVQDMDHENMFWYRQDPGLGLRLIYFSYDVKMKEKGDIPEGYSVSREKKERFSLILESASTNQTSMYLCASTFQGVNQPQHFGDGTRLSIL.

This clonotype showed up just a few times. The chain is built from TRBV7-9 and TRBJ2-5; 15 nucleotides agree with TRBD2. Germline loops: CDR1 SEHNR, CDR2 FQNEAQ (reference sequence). The CDR3 length is 17 residues. With V trimmed by 5 bases and J by 3 bases, 7 bases remained unmatched. The DNA for the CDR3 is TGTGCCAGCAGCCGACCGGGACTAGCGGGAGGCAAAGAGACCCAGTACTTC. Its protein is CASSRPGLAGGKETQYF.

This rearrangement joins TRBV20-1 to TRBJ2-7; possibly TRBD1 for D (5 bases). The CDR3 runs 13 residues. Trimming pared 3 bases from V and 6 bases from J, leaving 15 bases between. Germline CDR1 is DFQATT and CDR2 is SNEGSKA (reference sequence). The CDR3: CSASFGRVGEQYF. DNA of the CDR3: TGCAGTGCTAGTTTTGGCAGGGTTGGCGAGCAGTACTTC.

Here the CDR3 DNA reads TGTGCCAGCAGCGGAGTAGGAGGGGTCGAGCAGTACTTC. Protein: CASSGVGGVEQYF. The rearrangement uses TRBV9 and TRBJ2-7; tentatively, D is TRBD2 (6 bases). V lost 3 bases and J 6 bases, leaving 13 bases between the germline ends. This CDR3 has 13 amino acids. Germline V gives CDR1 SGDLS, CDR2 YYNGEE.

The V call is TRBV30, the J call TRBJ2-3, with D perhaps matching TRBD1 (5 bases). Germline CDR1 GTSNPN, CDR2 SVGIG (reference sequence). The CDR3 covers 14 residues. V shed 1 base and J shed 2 bases, with 10 bases lying between them. CDR3: CAWSGGWDTDTQYF. Written as DNA, the CDR3 is TGTGCCTGGAGTGGGGGCTGGGACACAGATACGCAGTATTTT.

The rearrangement uses TRBV4-2 and TRBJ2-5; 10 bases fit TRBD2. Trimming cost V 4 bases and J 2 bases; bases outside gene matches: 7. This CDR3 region has 16 residues. Germline lookup yields CDR1 LGHNA and CDR2 YNFKEQ. CDR3 in amino acids: CASSPTSGVDQETQYF. The CDR3 nucleotides read TGTGCCAGCAGCCCCACTAGCGGGGTGGATCAAGAGACCCAGTACTTC.

This clonotype was counted only a few times. The V and J genes are TRBV6-5 and TRBJ2-7, with a weak D call TRBD2 (6 bases). Deletions cut 0 bases from V and 4 bases from J, with 10 bases between. The CDR3 is made up of 14 amino acids. From germline, CDR1 is MNHEY and CDR2 SVGAGI. CDR3 DNA sequence: TGTGCCAGCAGTTACTCTGGGGGGAGGTACGAGCAGTACTTC. Translated, it gives CASSYSGGRYEQYF.

The chain couples TRBV2 to TRBJ1-1, with 10 bases that match TRBD1. Trimming took 7 bases from V and 5 from J; bases not matched to a gene: 13. The germline CDR1 and CDR2 sequences are SNHLY and FYNNEI. The CDR3 runs 16 residues. Here the CDR3 DNA reads TGTGCCAGCATTCATCCGGGACAGGGGCGCATGACTGAAGCTTTCTTT. Protein product: CASIHPGQGRMTEAFF.